The 9 T cell receptor beta chains in this list originate from one sample, sequenced in a study of blood T cells in healthy people across ages (dated by TCRdb to about 2015). Libraries came from 5' RACE. A second PCR of roughly 7 to 11 cycles was performed with a sample-barcoded 5' primer and a J-beta primer mix. TCRdb passed the public sequencing reads through fastp at Q25 and MiXCR, retaining productive beta sequences. Each CDR3 protein gets just one entry, which takes the most common genes and DNA from the rows behind it. Within this sample are 1.8 million or so distinct CDR3 sequences, with roughly two fifths of them counted one time only. The ten largest clonotypes hold approximately 22% of the sample. Sequencing was done on a sample of blood. These receptors were obtained from a human donor in good health.

This clonotype occurred a few times. This chain connects TRBV7-3 to TRBJ2-3; D might be TRBD2 (7 bases). CDR1 is SGHTA, CDR2 FQGTGA, per germline. This CDR3 has 16 residues. V was pared by 1 base and J by 5 bases, with 16 bases between. The CDR3 region is CASSLSRAGAGDTQYF. In DNA, the CDR3 is TGTGCCAGCAGCTTAAGTAGGGCGGGGGCGGGAGATACGCAGTATTTT.

This clonotype has only a few counts. CDR3 DNA sequence: TGTGCCAGCAGCTTGTGGAGCGCGATACCAAACTATGGCTACACCTTC. Its translation is CASSLWSAIPNYGYTF. The chain links TRBV5-6 to TRBJ1-2; D is undetermined. In germline, CDR1 is SGHDT, CDR2 YYEEEE. V shed 1 base and J shed 2 bases, with 15 bases lying between them. The CDR3 covers 16 residues.

V and J are TRBV15 and TRBJ2-3, with TRBD1 matching over 7 bases. Germline CDR1 and CDR2: LNHNV and YYDKDF (reference sequence). The CDR3 runs to 14 residues. The V gene end was trimmed by 3 bases and the J gene end by 3 bases; junction bases not matched to a gene: 3. This CDR3 reads CATSSGQATDTQYF. CDR3 DNA: TGTGCCACCAGCAGTGGACAGGCTACAGATACGCAGTATTTT.

For the CDR3, the DNA is TGCAGTGCAACGGGAAGGAGGGATCAGCCCCAGCATTTT. It encodes CSATGRRDQPQHF. V and J are TRBV20-1 and TRBJ1-5, with no clear D. This CDR3 is 13 amino acids long. Trimming cost V 6 bases and J 5 bases, with 14 bases left between them. CDR1 DFQATT and CDR2 SNEGSKA come from the germline V gene (reference sequence).

The chain is built from TRBV4-3 and TRBJ2-1; 7 bases are a match to TRBD2. The CDR3 is 15 residues long. Germline V gene sequence: CDR1 LGHNA, CDR2 YSLEER. V trimming: 3 bases; J trimming: 9 bases; junction bases outside the gene matches: 11. CDR3 sequence (DNA): TGCGCCAGCAGCCAGGGCGTAGGATGGGAGGGTGAGCAGTTCTTC. Protein product: CASSQGVGWEGEQFF.

The rearrangement links TRBV6-1 to TRBJ2-1; the match to TRBD2 covers 10 bases. The CDR3 is 15 residues long. CDR1 and CDR2 (germline): MNHNS, SASEGT. J gave up 3 bases and V 6 bases, and 5 bases lay outside the gene matches. DNA of the CDR3: TGTGCCAGCAGCCATAGCGGGGGGTTCTACAATGAGCAGTTCTTC. It translates to CASSHSGGFYNEQFF.

In this sample, this clonotype turned up many times. The V gene is TRBV29-1, the J gene TRBJ2-7; TRBD1 agrees at 9 bases. Losses at the gene ends were 4 bases for V and 3 bases for J; bases not matched to a gene: 1. This CDR3 has 12 residues. Germline V lookup: CDR1 SQVTM, CDR2 ANQGSEA. The CDR3 DNA is TGCAGCGTTGGGGACAGGGACTACGAGCAGTACTTC. Its protein is CSVGDRDYEQYF.

The chain recombines TRBV14 with TRBJ1-2, with D possibly being TRBD1 (5 bases). The germline V gene has CDR1 SGHDN and CDR2 FVKESK. This CDR3 is built from 15 residues. V was shortened by 4 bases and J by 5 bases, with 17 bases between the two germline ends. In nucleotides, the CDR3 is TGTGCCAGCAGCCTCCGGGACCGAGGAGTGTATGGCTACACCTTC. Its translation: CASSLRDRGVYGYTF.

V gene TRBV7-2 combines with J gene TRBJ2-3; 16 nucleotides match TRBD2. This CDR3 has 17 residues. Germline CDR1 and CDR2: SGHTA and FQGNSA. Trimming cost V 5 bases and J 6 bases; bases outside gene matches: 8. The CDR3 DNA reads as TGTGCCAGCAGCCGCGGGACTAGCGGGGGGGTTAGGGATACGCAGTATTTT. This encodes CASSRGTSGGVRDTQYF. Filled out from reference TRBV7-2 and TRBJ2-3, the complete variable domain reads GAGVSQSPSNKVTEKGKDVELRCDPISGHTALYWYRQSLGQGLEFLIYFQGNSAPDKSGLPSDRFSAERTGGSVSTLTIQRTQQEDSAVYLCASSRGTSGGVRDTQYFGPGTRLTVL.